The present T cell receptor (beta chain) was sequenced within a study of graft-versus-host responses after intestinal transplantation. Here immunoSEQ multiplex PCR was the method, and the copy in TCRdb shows in-frame clones only, minus some. The sample has about 97,000 clones, 75% to 95% seen once. The sample in question was PBMCs, obtained roughly 410 days after intestinal transplant. This clonotype was obtained from a human patient who received an intestinal transplant, so some T cells may come from the graft donor.

Here the CDR3 reads CASSLRQGPYEQYF. Here the CDR3 DNA reads TGTGCCAGCAGTTTGAGGCAGGGGCCCTACGAGCAGTACTTC. J is TRBJ2-7 and V is TRBV27, with a weak D call TRBD1 (6 bases). Germline values: CDR1 MNHEY, CDR2 SMNVEV (reference sequence). The CDR3 covers 14 residues. The V gene lost 3 bases and the J gene lost 2 bases, with 11 bases spanning the gap.